The 25 T cell receptor beta chains below were found in one sample sequenced in a study of blood T cell repertoires in COVID-19. This table comes from immunoSEQ multiplex PCR, and its TCRdb copy is limited to in-frame clones, with some not included. Here the sample spans roughly 150,000 clones, 80% being singletons. Sequencing used PBMCs or T cells enriched from blood (not recorded which). The receptors here all came from a man aged 35 to 55 who had recovered from COVID-19.

The rearrangement links TRBV7-9 to TRBJ1-5; possibly TRBD1 for D (5 bases). CDR3 length: 13 amino acids. Trimming stripped 6 bases from V and 6 bases from J, with 12 bases between. The germline CDR1 and CDR2 sequences are SEHNR and FQNEAQ (reference sequence). CDR3: CASSGPQGQPQHF. Written as DNA, the CDR3 is TGTGCCAGCAGTGGGCCTCAGGGTCAGCCCCAGCATTTT.

The rearrangement joins TRBV11-2 to TRBJ2-7, with D tentatively TRBD1 (6 bases). CDR3 length equals 14 residues. V lost 1 base and J lost 4, with 11 bases in between. Germline loops: CDR1 SGHAT, CDR2 FQNNGV. The CDR3 coding sequence is TGTGCCAGCAGCTTAGGTACAGGGTATTACGAGCAGTACGTC. Its protein is CASSLGTGYYEQYV.

The chain carries TRBV9 and TRBJ2-5; 7 bases match TRBD2. The CDR3 contains 14 residues. Trimming removed 4 bases from V and 5 bases from J; junction bases left unmatched: 8. Germline values: CDR1 SGDLS, CDR2 YYNGEE. The DNA for the CDR3 is TGTGCCAGCAGCCCCCAGGGTAGCGGGGAGACCCAGTACTTC. Protein sequence: CASSPQGSGETQYF.

CDR3 protein: CASSSRQGGVLNTEAFF. The CDR3 DNA follows: TGCGCCAGCAGCTCCAGACAGGGTGGCGTTTTGAACACTGAAGCTTTCTTT. The chain couples TRBV5-1 to TRBJ1-1; 7 nucleotides align to TRBD1. The V segment lost 3 bases and the J segment 0 bases; nucleotides outside the gene matches: 11. This CDR3 is built from 17 residues. The germline CDR1 and CDR2 sequences are SGHRS and YFSETQ.

The CDR3 loop reads CASAEDRATFF. For the CDR3, the DNA is TGTGCTAGTGCAGAAGACAGGGCCACTTTCTTT. The genes are TRBV12-5 and TRBJ1-1; 7 bases agree with TRBD1. The germline V gene encodes CDR1 LGHNT and CDR2 FRNRAP. The trim removed 7 bases at V and 12 bases at J, leaving 8 bases unmatched. The length of the CDR3 is 11 residues.

The chain combines TRBV7-9 with TRBJ1-1, with no clear D. Germline lookup yields CDR1 SEHNR and CDR2 FQNEAQ (reference sequence). V was cut by 1 base and J by 2 bases, with 17 bases left in between. This CDR3 contains 17 residues. CDR3 DNA sequence: TGTGCCAGCAGCTTAGGTGGAGGGCGGGAGATCAACACTGAAGCTTTCTTT. This codes for CASSLGGGREINTEAFF.

This clone was seen once. This rearrangement joins TRBV5-1 to TRBJ1-2, with D possibly matching TRBD1 (6 bases). CDR1 and CDR2 (germline): SGHRS, YFSETQ. This CDR3 region has 14 residues. Trimming stripped 4 bases from V and 2 bases from J, with 12 bases between. The CDR3 spells CASSQDQGNYGYTF. The CDR3 DNA is TGCGCCAGCAGCCAAGACCAGGGGAACTATGGCTACACCTTC.

The genes are TRBV19 and TRBJ2-5; 14 bases are a match to TRBD2. The germline V gene has CDR1 LNHDA and CDR2 SQIVND (reference sequence). The trim removed 3 bases at V and 5 bases at J, leaving 5 bases unmatched. This CDR3 has 16 amino acids. The CDR3 DNA reads as TGTGCCAGTAGTATTGGGACTAGCGGGGGCCGGGAGACCCAGTACTTC. This encodes CASSIGTSGGRETQYF. Variable domain in full (rest from reference TRBV19 and TRBJ2-5): DGGITQSPKYLFRKEGQNVTLSCEQNLNHDAMYWYRQDPGQGLRLIYYSQIVNDFQKGDIAEGYSVSREKKESFPLTVTSAQKNPTAFYLCASSIGTSGGRETQYFGPGTRLLVL.

This chain uses TRBV27 with TRBJ1-5, with D possibly matching TRBD1 (6 bases). The CDR3 consists of 15 residues. The germline CDR1 and CDR2 sequences are MNHEY and SMNVEV (reference sequence). V was clipped by 2 bases and J by 5 bases, with 13 bases between them. CDR3 amino acids: CASSLSMTGDQPQHF. CDR3 nucleotide sequence: TGTGCCAGCAGTTTAAGTATGACAGGCGATCAGCCCCAGCATTTT.

The CDR3 reads CASSISRNTEAFF. The CDR3 DNA is TGTGCCAGTAGTATTTCCAGGAACACTGAAGCTTTCTTT. The genes are TRBV19 and TRBJ1-1; D call uncertain. CDR1 and CDR2 (germline): LNHDA, SQIVND (reference sequence). This CDR3 comprises 13 residues. Trimming cost V 3 bases and J 1 base, with 6 bases left between them.

A single count supports this clone. The chain joins TRBV18 to TRBJ2-1; D is perhaps TRBD2 (7 bases). Germline loops: CDR1 KGHSH, CDR2 LQKENI. The CDR3 runs 15 residues. V was pared by 2 bases and J by 9 bases, with 17 bases between. DNA for the CDR3: TGTGCCAGCTCACCAGGCGGGGGCGCGATTCTTGAGCAGTTCTTC. This codes for CASSPGGGAILEQFF.

The chain combines TRBV27 with TRBJ1-1; perhaps TRBD1 as D (5 bases). Germline V gene data show CDR1 as MNHEY and CDR2 as SMNVEV (reference sequence). Between the trimmed V and J ends, which lost 5 bases and 0 bases, there was a span of 10 bases. CDR3 length equals 14 residues. CDR3 protein: CASSTGGLNTEAFF. CDR3 DNA sequence: TGTGCCAGCAGTACCGGGGGGTTGAACACTGAAGCTTTCTTT.

The V call is TRBV19, the J call TRBJ1-5, with unresolved D. Trimming shortened V by 3 bases and J by 1 base, and 10 bases separated the two germline ends. The CDR3 extends over 15 amino acids. Germline V gene sequence: CDR1 LNHDA, CDR2 SQIVND (reference sequence). The CDR3 DNA is TGTGCCAGTAGTATGGAGGGAACGAGCAATCAGCCCCAGCATTTT. It yields the protein CASSMEGTSNQPQHF.

CDR3: CASSIYLLVHEQYF. The CDR3 bases are TGTGCCAGCAGCATCTACTTACTAGTCCACGAGCAGTACTTC. This chain joins TRBV16 and TRBJ2-7, with a possible D match to TRBD2 (5 bases). V lost 5 bases and J 5 bases, leaving 16 bases between the germline ends. Per germline, CDR1 KGHSY and CDR2 FQNENV. CDR3 length: 14 residues. Full variable domain (remainder filled in from reference TRBV16 and TRBJ2-7): GEEVAQTPKHLVRGEGQKAKLYCAPIKGHSYVFWYQQVLKNEFKFLISFQNENVFDETGMPKERFSAKCLPNSPCSLEIQATKLEDSAVYFCASSIYLLVHEQYFGPGTRLTVT.

The chain uses TRBV2 and TRBJ1-1, with 10 bases fitting TRBD1. CDR1 is SNHLY and CDR2 is FYNNEI in the germline V gene. J lost 6 bases, V lost 5 bases, and 6 bases had no gene match. This CDR3 comprises 14 residues. The CDR3 nucleotides read TGTGCCAGCAGTCACGGACAGGGGGGCTCTGAAGCTTTCTTT. Translation: CASSHGQGGSEAFF.

The chain has TRBV19 and TRBJ2-3; TRBD2 aligns across 7 bases. Looked up from germline, CDR1 is LNHDA and CDR2 is SQIVND (reference sequence). This CDR3 region has 12 residues. V gave up 9 bases and J gave up 4 bases; unmatched junction bases: 4. The CDR3 protein is CASSGVPDTQYF. The CDR3 DNA is TGTGCCAGCAGCGGGGTACCAGATACGCAGTATTTT.

The chain has TRBV5-1 and TRBJ2-3; 12 positions match TRBD2. CDR1 SGHRS and CDR2 YFSETQ come from the germline V gene. V trimming: 6 bases; J trimming: 15 bases; junction bases outside the gene matches: 8. The length of the CDR3 is 12 residues. CDR3 loop: CASNPSGGAQYF. CDR3 bases: TGCGCCAGCAACCCTAGCGGGGGGGCCCAATATTTT. Full variable domain (outside the CDR3, taken from reference TRBV5-1 and TRBJ2-3): KAGVTQTPRYLIKTRGQQVTLSCSPISGHRSVSWYQQTPGQGLQFLFEYFSETQRNKGNFPGRFSGRQFSNSRSEMNVSTLELGDSALYLCASNPSGGAQYFGPGTRLTVL.

The chain links TRBV19 to TRBJ1-6; D is ambiguous. Germline V gives CDR1 LNHDA, CDR2 SQIVND (reference sequence). The CDR3 loop spans 13 amino acids. V was clipped by 1 base and J by 13 bases, with 11 bases between them. CDR3 region: CASSIGAQAPLHF. The CDR3 nucleotides read TGTGCCAGTAGTATAGGAGCCCAAGCTCCCCTCCACTTT.

The rearrangement joins TRBV25-1 to TRBJ1-2; D gene unclear. V was shortened by 8 bases and J by 7 bases, with 17 bases between the two germline ends. Looked up from germline, CDR1 is MGHDK and CDR2 is SYGVNS. The CDR3 is 13 residues long. CDR3 amino acids: CASRRADGSGYTF. Here the CDR3 DNA reads TGTGCCAGCCGGAGAGCCGACGGATCTGGCTACACCTTC.

This chain links TRBV9 with TRBJ2-5; TRBD2 aligns across 13 bases. This CDR3 has 15 residues. J was trimmed by 2 bases and V by 5 bases; bases with no gene match: 3. Germline loops: CDR1 SGDLS, CDR2 YYNGEE. CDR3: CASSRTSGRQETQYF. The CDR3 nucleotides are TGTGCCAGCAGTCGGACTAGCGGGAGACAAGAGACCCAGTACTTC.

This clone has only one observation. CDR3 loop: CASSEGQGDGYTF. The CDR3 bases are TGTGCCAGCTCAGAGGGACAGGGGGATGGCTACACCTTC. V usage is TRBV18 and J usage is TRBJ1-2, with 11 bases fitting TRBD1. V gave up 5 bases and J gave up 6 bases; unmatched junction bases: 2. This CDR3 has 13 amino acids. Germline V gene sequence: CDR1 KGHSH, CDR2 LQKENI. Full variable domain (rest looked up from reference TRBV18 and TRBJ1-2): NAGVMQNPRHLVRRRGQEARLRCSPMKGHSHVYWYRQLPEEGLKFMVYLQKENIIDESGMPKERFSAEFPKEGPSILRIQQVVRGDSAAYFCASSEGQGDGYTFGSGTRLTVV.

The CDR3 reads CASRVAGDGYTF. The CDR3 DNA reads as TGTGCCAGCAGGGTAGCGGGGGATGGCTACACCTTC. This sequence joins TRBV2 and TRBJ1-2; TRBD1 is a possible D gene (5 bases). CDR3 length equals 12 residues. Trimming took 6 bases from V and 6 from J, leaving 11 bases between them. Germline values: CDR1 SNHLY, CDR2 FYNNEI.

This clone has more than one count but fewer than ten. The CDR3 DNA sequence: TGTGCCAGCAGCCCCGGGCGGGGGGCCAGTGGCTACACCTTC. Amino acids: CASSPGRGASGYTF. V gene TRBV3-1 (or the pseudogene TRBV3-2) combines with J gene TRBJ1-2, with D tentatively TRBD1 (6 bases). With 4 bases removed from V and 7 bases from J, the gap between germline ends came to 16 bases. The V gene's germline CDR1 is LGHDT and CDR2 YNNKEL (reference sequence). The CDR3 is made up of 14 amino acids.

The V and J genes are TRBV7-8 and TRBJ1-4, with 7 bases matching TRBD1. V shed 1 base, J shed 0 bases, and the junction held 11 bases outside the gene matches. CDR1 and CDR2 from the germline V gene are SGHVS and FQNEAQ. CDR3 size: 19 residues. The CDR3 protein is CASSLVGQPLFATNEKLFF. CDR3 bases: TGTGCCAGCAGCTTAGTGGGACAGCCACTCTTTGCAACTAATGAAAAACTGTTTTTT.

In this sample, this clone turned up once. The chain combines TRBV2 with TRBJ1-2; the D is unclear. Germline-derived CDR1 and CDR2 are SNHLY and FYNNEI. Trimming removed 7 bases from V and 2 bases from J, with 5 bases in between. The CDR3 length is 11 residues. CDR3 region: CASTMNYGYTF. CDR3 DNA sequence: TGTGCCAGCACCATGAACTATGGCTACACCTTC.